This T cell receptor (beta chain) was sequenced during a study of CD8 T cells in ankylosing spondylitis. The study's findings and limits: Reportedly, disease-linked clones are significantly enriched in ankylosing spondylitis patients' matched synovial fluid.

This clonotype was found many times. The antigen remains undetermined. CDR3 length: 14 amino acids. Germline CDR1 reads MDHEN; CDR2 reads SYDVKM. Trimming shortened V by 3 bases and J by 3 bases, and 8 bases separated the two germline ends. Construction of TCR beta libraries was performed using quantitative 5'-RACE with molecular barcodes. TCRdb re-called the 5' RACE reads through MiXCR, storing one row per CDR3 protein. The table has 150,000 to 200,000 distinct CDR3 sequences, approximately 12% seen once. Sequenced sample: blood, either unsorted or a sorted T cell fraction (not recorded which). The chain employs TRBV28 and TRBJ1-4; no firm D call. This TCR came from a female donor with ankylosing spondylitis or in good health (not recorded which). CDR3 region: CASSFRVSNEKLFF. CDR3 nucleotide sequence: TGTGCCAGCAGTTTTCGGGTTTCTAATGAAAAACTGTTTTTT.